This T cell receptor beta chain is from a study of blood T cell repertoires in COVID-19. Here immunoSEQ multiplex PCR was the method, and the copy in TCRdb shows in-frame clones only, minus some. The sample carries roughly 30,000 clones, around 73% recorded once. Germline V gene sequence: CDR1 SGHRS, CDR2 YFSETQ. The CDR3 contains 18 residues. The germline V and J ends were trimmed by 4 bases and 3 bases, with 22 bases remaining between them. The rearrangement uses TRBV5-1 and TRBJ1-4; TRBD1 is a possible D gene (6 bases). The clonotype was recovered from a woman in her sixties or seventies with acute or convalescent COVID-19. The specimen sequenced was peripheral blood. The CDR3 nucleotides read TGCGCCAGCAGCCCCTTTATTCATACAGGGCAGCCTAATGAAAAACTGTTTTTT. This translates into CASSPFIHTGQPNEKLFF.